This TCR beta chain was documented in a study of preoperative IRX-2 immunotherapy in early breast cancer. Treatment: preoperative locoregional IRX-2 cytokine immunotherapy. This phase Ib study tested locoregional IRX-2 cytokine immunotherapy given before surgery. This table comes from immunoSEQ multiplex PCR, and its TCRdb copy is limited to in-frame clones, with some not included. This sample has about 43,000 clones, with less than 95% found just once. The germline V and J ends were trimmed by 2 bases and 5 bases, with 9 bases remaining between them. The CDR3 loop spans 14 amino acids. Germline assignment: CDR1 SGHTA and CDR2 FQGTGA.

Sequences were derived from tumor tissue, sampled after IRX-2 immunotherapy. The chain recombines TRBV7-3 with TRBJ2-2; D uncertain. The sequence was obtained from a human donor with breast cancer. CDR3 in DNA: TGTGCCAGCAGCTTAGCGACACTGACCGGGGAGCTGTTTTTT. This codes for CASSLATLTGELFF.